Below, 9 T cell receptor beta chains from the same sample are listed, as sequenced in a study of T-cell memory formation after mild COVID-19. TCRdb processed the 5' RACE reads anew with MiXCR; each CDR3 protein has one entry. The sample contains more than 450,000 distinct CDR3 sequences, around 17% of which appear only once. Sequences were obtained from PBMCs or a T cell subset sorted from them (not recorded which). Receptors were obtained from an adult woman who had mild COVID-19 (a few samples of this study predate the infection). Cell type and time point are not known.

This clonotype was counted between two and nine times. The gene calls are TRBV25-1 and TRBJ2-4; D remains ambiguous. With 1 base removed from V and 0 bases from J, the gap between germline ends came to 7 bases. Germline V lookup: CDR1 MGHDK, CDR2 SYGVNS. This CDR3 is 15 amino acids long. CDR3 region: CASSEFREAKNIQYF. CDR3 DNA sequence: TGTGCCAGCAGTGAATTCCGAGAAGCCAAAAACATTCAGTACTTC. The variable domain in full, completed from reference TRBV25-1 and TRBJ2-4, reads EADIYQTPRYLVIGTGKKITLECSQTMGHDKMYWYQQDPGMELHLIHYSYGVNSTEKGDLSSESTVSRIRTEHFPLTLESARPSHTSQYLCASSEFREAKNIQYFGAGTRLSVL.

The V gene is TRBV4-1, the J gene TRBJ2-2; D not resolved. V was shortened by 0 bases and J by 4 bases, with 6 bases between the two germline ends. The CDR3 covers 14 residues. In germline, CDR1 is MGHRA, CDR2 YSYEKL. CDR3 coding DNA: TGCGCCAGCAGCCAAGATAGGGCCACCGGGGAGCTGTTTTTT. This encodes CASSQDRATGELFF.

CDR3 DNA sequence: TGTGCCAGCAGCAGCCGGACAGGGGGCTTAAAGACCCAGTACTTC. Its translation: CASSSRTGGLKTQYF. The chain employs TRBV7-2 and TRBJ2-5; 11 bases map to TRBD1. The V segment lost 5 bases and the J segment 6 bases; nucleotides outside the gene matches: 8. CDR1 is SGHTA, CDR2 FQGNSA, per germline. The CDR3 runs to 15 residues.

This sequence joins TRBV19 and TRBJ2-7; the D gene is possibly TRBD1 (6 bases). Looked up from germline, CDR1 is LNHDA and CDR2 is SQIVND (reference sequence). The V gene lost 5 bases and the J gene lost 4 bases, with 15 bases spanning the gap. The CDR3 has 14 amino acids. This chain's CDR3 is CASSSGDIRYEQYF. DNA of the CDR3: TGTGCCAGTAGTTCAGGGGACATACGGTACGAGCAGTACTTC.

Ten or more counts support this clonotype. The rearrangement joins TRBV5-1 to TRBJ2-3; D is undetermined. V lost 0 bases and J lost 3, with 8 bases in between. CDR3 length: 14 amino acids. Per germline, CDR1 SGHRS and CDR2 YFSETQ. The CDR3 spells CASSLDARTDTQYF. The CDR3 DNA follows: TGCGCCAGCAGCTTGGATGCTAGGACAGATACGCAGTATTTT.

This clonotype has ten or more counts. J is TRBJ1-3 and V is TRBV29-1; D not certain. The CDR3 is 14 amino acids. Germline assignment: CDR1 SQVTM and CDR2 ANQGSEA. Trimming left V 5 bases short and J 0 bases short, with 11 bases between. The DNA for the CDR3 is TGCAGCGTTAATCTAGGTAACTCTGGAAACACCATATATTTT. Translation gives CSVNLGNSGNTIYF. Variable domain in full (rest from reference TRBV29-1 and TRBJ1-3): SAVISQKPSRDICQRGTSLTIQCQVDSQVTMMFWYRQQPGQSLTLIATANQGSEATYESGFVIDKFPISRPNLTFSTLTVSNMSPEDSSIYLCSVNLGNSGNTIYFGEGSWLTVV.

In this sample, this clonotype turned up a few times. The chain recombines TRBV7-9 with TRBJ2-3; D remains unclear. The CDR3 contains 14 residues. Trimming removed 1 base at V and 3 bases at J, with 8 bases between. CDR1 and CDR2 from the germline V gene are SEHNR and FQNEAQ (reference sequence). The CDR3 here is CASSLEGWTDTQYF. CDR3 in DNA: TGTGCCAGCAGCTTAGAGGGCTGGACAGATACGCAGTATTTT.

This clonotype was counted between two and nine times. The gene calls are TRBV30 and TRBJ2-1; weak D call: TRBD1 (5 bases). V was shortened by 0 bases and J by 12 bases, with 12 bases between the two germline ends. There are 12 residues in the CDR3. Germline CDR1 reads GTSNPN; CDR2 reads SVGIG (reference sequence). The CDR3 DNA follows: TGTGCCTGGAGTGTACAGGACCTATGGCAGTTCTTC. It codes for CAWSVQDLWQFF.

The J gene is TRBJ2-1, the V gene TRBV11-2; D ambiguous. With 3 bases removed from V and 9 bases from J, the gap between germline ends came to 12 bases. Looked up from germline, CDR1 is SGHAT and CDR2 is FQNNGV. This CDR3 has 13 residues. The CDR3 DNA sequence: TGTGCCAGCAGCTTCTCTATTCCTGGTGAGCAGTTCTTC. It encodes CASSFSIPGEQFF.